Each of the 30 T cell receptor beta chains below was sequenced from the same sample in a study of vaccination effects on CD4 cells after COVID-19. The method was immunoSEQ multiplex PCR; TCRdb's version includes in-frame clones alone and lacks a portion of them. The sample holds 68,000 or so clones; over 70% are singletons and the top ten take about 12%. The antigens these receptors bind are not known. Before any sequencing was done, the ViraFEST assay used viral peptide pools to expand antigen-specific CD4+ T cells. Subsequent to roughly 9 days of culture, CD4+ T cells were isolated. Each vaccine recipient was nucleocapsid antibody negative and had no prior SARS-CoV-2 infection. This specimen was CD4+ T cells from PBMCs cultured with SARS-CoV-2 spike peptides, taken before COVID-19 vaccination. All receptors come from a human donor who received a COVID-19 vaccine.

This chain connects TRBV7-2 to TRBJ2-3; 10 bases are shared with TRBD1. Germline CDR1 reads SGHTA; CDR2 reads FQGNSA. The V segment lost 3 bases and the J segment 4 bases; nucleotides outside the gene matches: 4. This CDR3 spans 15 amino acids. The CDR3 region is CASSLAGQGSDTQYF. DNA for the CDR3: TGTGCCAGCAGCTTGGCGGGACAGGGGTCAGATACGCAGTATTTT.

In DNA form, the CDR3 reads TGTGCCAGCAGCGCCGAAGGACAGAGGGTGAAGGCTTTCTTT. Encoded protein: CASSAEGQRVKAFF. J is TRBJ1-1 and V is TRBV9, with D perhaps matching TRBD1 (6 bases). Per the germline V gene, CDR1 is SGDLS and CDR2 is YYNGEE. The CDR3 is 14 amino acids. The germline V and J ends were trimmed by 3 bases and 11 bases, with 20 bases remaining between them.

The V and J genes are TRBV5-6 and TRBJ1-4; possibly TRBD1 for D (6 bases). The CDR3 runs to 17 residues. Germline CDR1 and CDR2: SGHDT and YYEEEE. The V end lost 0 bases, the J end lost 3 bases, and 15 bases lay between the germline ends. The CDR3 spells CASSLVGAQGANEKLFF. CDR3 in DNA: TGTGCCAGCAGCTTGGTCGGGGCACAGGGTGCTAATGAAAAACTGTTTTTT. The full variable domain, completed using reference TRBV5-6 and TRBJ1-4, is DAGVTQSPTHLIKTRGQQVTLRCSPKSGHDTVSWYQQALGQGPQFIFQYYEEEERQRGNFPDRFSGHQFPNYSSELNVNALLLGDSALYLCASSLVGAQGANEKLFFGSGTQLSVL.

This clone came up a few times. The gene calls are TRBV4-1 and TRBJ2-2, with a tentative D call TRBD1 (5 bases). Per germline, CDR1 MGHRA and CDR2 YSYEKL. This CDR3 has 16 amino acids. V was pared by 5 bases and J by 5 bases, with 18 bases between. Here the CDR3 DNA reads TGCGCCAGCAGCAAACGCCAAGGGGTTAAAACCGGGGAGCTGTTTTTT. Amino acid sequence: CASSKRQGVKTGELFF.

CDR3 sequence (DNA): TGTGCCAGTAGTATAGGCGGGGTGGGGACAGATACGCAGTATTTT. Amino acid sequence: CASSIGGVGTDTQYF. The rearrangement links TRBV19 to TRBJ2-3; possible D gene TRBD2, 6 bases. The CDR3 sequence is 15 residues long. CDR1 LNHDA and CDR2 SQIVND come from the germline V gene (reference sequence). Trimming took off 1 base at V and 3 bases at J, with 11 bases between the two ends.

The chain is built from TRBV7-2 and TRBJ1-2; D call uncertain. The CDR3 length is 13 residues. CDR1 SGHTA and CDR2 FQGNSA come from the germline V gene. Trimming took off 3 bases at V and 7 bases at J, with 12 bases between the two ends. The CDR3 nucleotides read TGTGCCAGCAGCTTCCCGGCCAATCCTGGCTACACCTTC. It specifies CASSFPANPGYTF. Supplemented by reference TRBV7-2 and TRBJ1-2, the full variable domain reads GAGVSQSPSNKVTEKGKDVELRCDPISGHTALYWYRQSLGQGLEFLIYFQGNSAPDKSGLPSDRFSAERTGGSVSTLTIQRTQQEDSAVYLCASSFPANPGYTFGSGTRLTVV.

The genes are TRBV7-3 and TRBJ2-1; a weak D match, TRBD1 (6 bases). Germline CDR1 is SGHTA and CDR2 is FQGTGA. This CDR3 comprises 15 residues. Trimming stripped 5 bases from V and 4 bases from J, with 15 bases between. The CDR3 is CASSLGTNAYNEQFF. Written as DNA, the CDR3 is TGTGCCAGCAGCCTGGGGACAAATGCGTACAATGAGCAGTTCTTC.

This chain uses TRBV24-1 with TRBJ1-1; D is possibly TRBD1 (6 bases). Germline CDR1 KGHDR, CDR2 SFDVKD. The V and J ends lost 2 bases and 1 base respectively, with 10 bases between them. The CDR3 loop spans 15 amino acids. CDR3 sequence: CATSDSRTANTEAFF. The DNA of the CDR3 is TGTGCCACCAGTGATTCGAGGACAGCGAACACTGAAGCTTTCTTT.

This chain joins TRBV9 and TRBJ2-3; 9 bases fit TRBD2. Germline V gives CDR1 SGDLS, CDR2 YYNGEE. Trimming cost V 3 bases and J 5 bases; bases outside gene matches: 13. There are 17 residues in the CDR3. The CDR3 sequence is CASSAPGTSLGLDTQYF. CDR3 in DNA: TGTGCCAGCAGCGCTCCTGGGACTAGCCTAGGTTTAGATACGCAGTATTTT.

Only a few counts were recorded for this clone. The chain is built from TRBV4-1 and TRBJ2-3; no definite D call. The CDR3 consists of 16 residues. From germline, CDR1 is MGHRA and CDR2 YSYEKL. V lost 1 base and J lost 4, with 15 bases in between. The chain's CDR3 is CASSQAWPYGSDTQYF. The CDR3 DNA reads TGCGCCAGCAGCCAAGCTTGGCCTTACGGGTCAGATACGCAGTATTTT.

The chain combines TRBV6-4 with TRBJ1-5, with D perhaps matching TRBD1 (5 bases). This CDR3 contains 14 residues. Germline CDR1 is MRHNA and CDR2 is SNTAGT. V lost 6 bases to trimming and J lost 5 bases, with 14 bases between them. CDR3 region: CASSRALGDQPQHF. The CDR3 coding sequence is TGTGCCAGCAGCCGGGCCTTGGGGGATCAGCCCCAGCATTTT.

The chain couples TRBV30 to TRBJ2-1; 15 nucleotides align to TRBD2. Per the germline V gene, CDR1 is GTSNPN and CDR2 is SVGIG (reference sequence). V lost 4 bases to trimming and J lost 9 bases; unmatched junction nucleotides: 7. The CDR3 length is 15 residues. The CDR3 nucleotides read TGTGCCTGGAATATGGGACTAGCGGGGGGAGGTGAGCAGTTCTTC. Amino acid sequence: CAWNMGLAGGGEQFF.

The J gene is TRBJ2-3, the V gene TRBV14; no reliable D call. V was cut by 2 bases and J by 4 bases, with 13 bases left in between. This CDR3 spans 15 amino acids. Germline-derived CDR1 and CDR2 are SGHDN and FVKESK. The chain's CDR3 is CASSQLRVSSDTQYF. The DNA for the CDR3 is TGTGCCAGCAGCCAACTTAGGGTTTCATCAGATACGCAGTATTTT.

The CDR3 DNA reads TGCGCCAGCAGTGTACGTGAGGGAACCCAGTACTTC. Protein: CASSVREGTQYF. The chain uses TRBV10-2 and TRBJ2-5; D may be TRBD2 (5 bases). Trimming removed 4 bases from V and 8 bases from J, with 11 bases in between. CDR3 length equals 12 residues. Germline assignment: CDR1 WSHSY and CDR2 SAAADI.

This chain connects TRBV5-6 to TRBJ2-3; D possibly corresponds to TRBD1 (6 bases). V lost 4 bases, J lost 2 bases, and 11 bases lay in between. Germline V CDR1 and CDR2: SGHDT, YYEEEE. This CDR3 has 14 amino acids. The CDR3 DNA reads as TGTGCCAGCAGCCGCAGGGGATCCACAGATACGCAGTATTTT. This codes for CASSRRGSTDTQYF.

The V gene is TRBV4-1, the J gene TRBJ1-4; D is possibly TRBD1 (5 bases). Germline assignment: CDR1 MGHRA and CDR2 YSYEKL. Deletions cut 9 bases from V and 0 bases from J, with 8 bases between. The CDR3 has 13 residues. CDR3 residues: CASSTATNEKLFF. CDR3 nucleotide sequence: TGCGCCAGTTCGACAGCAACTAATGAAAAACTGTTTTTT.

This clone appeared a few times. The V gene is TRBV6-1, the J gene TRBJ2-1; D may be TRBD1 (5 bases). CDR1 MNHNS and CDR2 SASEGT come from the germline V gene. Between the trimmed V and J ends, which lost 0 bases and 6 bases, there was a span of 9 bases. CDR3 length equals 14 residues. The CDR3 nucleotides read TGTGCCAGCAGTGAAGCGGGGCGAAGCAATGAGCAGTTCTTC. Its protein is CASSEAGRSNEQFF.

The CDR3 reads CASTRNGAAKETQYF. CDR3 coding DNA: TGTGCCAGTACTCGGAACGGGGCAGCGAAAGAGACCCAGTACTTC. The V call is TRBV19, the J call TRBJ2-5; D is perhaps TRBD1 or TRBD2 (5 bases each). CDR1 and CDR2 from the germline V gene are LNHDA and SQIVND (reference sequence). V was shortened by 7 bases and J by 3 bases, with 18 bases between the two germline ends. CDR3 length: 15 residues.

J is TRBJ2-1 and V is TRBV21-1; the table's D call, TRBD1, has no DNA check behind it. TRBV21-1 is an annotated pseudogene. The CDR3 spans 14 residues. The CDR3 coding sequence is TGTGCCAGCAGCCCCGGGACAGGGGGCCATGTCCACTTCTTC. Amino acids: CASSPGTGGHVHFF.

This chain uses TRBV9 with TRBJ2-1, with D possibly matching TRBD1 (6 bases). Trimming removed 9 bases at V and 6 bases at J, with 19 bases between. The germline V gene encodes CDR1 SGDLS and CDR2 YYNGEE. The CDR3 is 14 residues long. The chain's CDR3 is CATQRRGIVNEQFF. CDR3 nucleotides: TGTGCCACCCAACGTAGGGGGATCGTCAATGAGCAGTTCTTC.

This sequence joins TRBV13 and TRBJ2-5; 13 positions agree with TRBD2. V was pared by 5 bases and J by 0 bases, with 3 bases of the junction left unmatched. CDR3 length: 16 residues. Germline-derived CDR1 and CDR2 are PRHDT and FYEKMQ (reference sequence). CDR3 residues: CASSMGLAGHQETQYF. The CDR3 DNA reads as TGTGCCAGCAGCATGGGACTAGCGGGGCACCAAGAGACCCAGTACTTC.

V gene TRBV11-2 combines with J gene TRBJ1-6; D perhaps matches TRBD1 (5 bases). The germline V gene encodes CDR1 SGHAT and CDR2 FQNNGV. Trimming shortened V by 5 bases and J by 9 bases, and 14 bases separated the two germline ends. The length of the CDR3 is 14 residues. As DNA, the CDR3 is TGTGCCAGCAGCCCCAAGGACAAAGGTTCACCCCTCCACTTT. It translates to CASSPKDKGSPLHF.

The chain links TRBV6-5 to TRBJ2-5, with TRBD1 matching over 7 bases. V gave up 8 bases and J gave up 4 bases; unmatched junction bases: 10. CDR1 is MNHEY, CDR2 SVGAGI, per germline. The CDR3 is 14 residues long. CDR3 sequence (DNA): TGTGCCAGCTCCTCAGACAGGGATGGAGAGACCCAGTACTTC. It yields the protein CASSSDRDGETQYF.

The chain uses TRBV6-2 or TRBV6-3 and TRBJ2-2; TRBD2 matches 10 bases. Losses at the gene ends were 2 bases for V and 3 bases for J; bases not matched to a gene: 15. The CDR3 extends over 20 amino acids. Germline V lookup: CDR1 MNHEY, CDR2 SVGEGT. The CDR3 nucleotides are TGTGCCAGCAGTTACCCCGATCCGACTAGCGGGTCTACTGACACCGGGGAGCTGTTTTTT. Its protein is CASSYPDPTSGSTDTGELFF.

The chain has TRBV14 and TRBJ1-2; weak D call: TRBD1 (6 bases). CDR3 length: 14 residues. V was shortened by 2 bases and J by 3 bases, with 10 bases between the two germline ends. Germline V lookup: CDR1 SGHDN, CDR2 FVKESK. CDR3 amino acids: CASSQYSGDYGYTF. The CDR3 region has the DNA TGTGCCAGCAGCCAATATTCAGGGGACTATGGCTACACCTTC.

CDR3 DNA: TGTGCCATCAGTGAGAGACAGGGGGAGGGCACCATATATTTT. As protein: CAISERQGEGTIYF. This sequence joins TRBV10-3 and TRBJ1-3; 9 positions agree with TRBD1. The V segment lost 2 bases and the J segment 9 bases; nucleotides outside the gene matches: 5. Germline CDR1 ENHRY, CDR2 SYGVKD. There are 14 residues in the CDR3.

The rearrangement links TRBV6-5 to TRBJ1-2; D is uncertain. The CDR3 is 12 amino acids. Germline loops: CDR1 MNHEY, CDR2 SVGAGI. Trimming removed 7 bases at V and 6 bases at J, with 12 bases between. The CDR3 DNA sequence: TGTGCCAGCACGACCCCTCGCGATGGCTACACCTTC. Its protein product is CASTTPRDGYTF.

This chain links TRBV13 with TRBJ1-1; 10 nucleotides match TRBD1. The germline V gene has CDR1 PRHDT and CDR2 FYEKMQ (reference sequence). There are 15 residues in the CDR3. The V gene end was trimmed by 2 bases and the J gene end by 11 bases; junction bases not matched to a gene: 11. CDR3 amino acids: CASSLPGQGRVGAFF. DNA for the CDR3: TGTGCCAGCAGCTTACCGGGACAGGGGAGAGTTGGTGCTTTCTTT.

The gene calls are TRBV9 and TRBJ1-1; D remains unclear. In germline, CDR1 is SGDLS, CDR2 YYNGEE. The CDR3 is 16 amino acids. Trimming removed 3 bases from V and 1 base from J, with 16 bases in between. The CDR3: CASSAQTALSNTEAFF. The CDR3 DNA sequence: TGTGCCAGCAGCGCCCAAACGGCATTGTCGAACACTGAAGCTTTCTTT.

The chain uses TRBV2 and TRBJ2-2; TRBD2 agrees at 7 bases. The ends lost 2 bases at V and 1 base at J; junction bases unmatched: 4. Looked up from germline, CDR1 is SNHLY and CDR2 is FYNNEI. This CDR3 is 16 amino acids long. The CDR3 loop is CASSESGGGNTGELFF. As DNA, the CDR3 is TGTGCCAGCAGTGAATCGGGCGGGGGGAACACCGGGGAGCTGTTTTTT. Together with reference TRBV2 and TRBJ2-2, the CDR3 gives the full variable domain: EPEVTQTPSHQVTQMGQEVILRCVPISNHLYFYWYRQILGQKVEFLVSFYNNEISEKSEIFDDQFSVERPDGSNFTLKIRSTKLEDSAMYFCASSESGGGNTGELFFGEGSRLTVL.